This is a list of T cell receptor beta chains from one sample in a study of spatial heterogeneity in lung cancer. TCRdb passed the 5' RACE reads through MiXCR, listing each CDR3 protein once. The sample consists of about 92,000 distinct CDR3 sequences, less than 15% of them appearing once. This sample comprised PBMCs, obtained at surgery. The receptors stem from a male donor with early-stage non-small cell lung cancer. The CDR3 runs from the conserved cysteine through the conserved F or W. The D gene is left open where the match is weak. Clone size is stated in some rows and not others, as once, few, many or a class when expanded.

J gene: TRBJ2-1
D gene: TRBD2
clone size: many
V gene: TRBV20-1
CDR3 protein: CSAGGGSSYNEQFF
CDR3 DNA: TGCAGTGCAGGAGGCGGGAGCTCCTACAATGAGCAGTTCTTC

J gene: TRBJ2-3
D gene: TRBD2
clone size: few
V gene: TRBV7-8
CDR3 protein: CASSSSSGGPGDTQYF
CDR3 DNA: TGTGCCAGCAGCTCATCTAGCGGGGGGCCAGGAGATACGCAGTATTTT

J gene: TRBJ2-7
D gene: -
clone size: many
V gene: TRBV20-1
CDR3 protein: CSASGTERTYSYEQYF
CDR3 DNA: TGCAGTGCCTCCGGGACCGAACGTACTTACTCCTACGAGCAGTACTTC

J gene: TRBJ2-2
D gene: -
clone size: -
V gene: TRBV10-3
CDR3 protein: CATGQPNTGELFF
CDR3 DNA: TGTGCCACCGGACAGCCGAACACCGGGGAGCTGTTTTTT

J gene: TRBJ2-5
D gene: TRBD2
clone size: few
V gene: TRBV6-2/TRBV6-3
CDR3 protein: CASSQPGLAGHQESNSMAQYF
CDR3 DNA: TGTGCCAGCAGCCAACCCGGACTAGCGGGACACCAAGAGAGTAACTCCATGGCCCAGTACTTC

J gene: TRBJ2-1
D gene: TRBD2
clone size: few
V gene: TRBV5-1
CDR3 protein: CASSLEGAGHNEQFF
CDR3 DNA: TGCGCCAGCAGCTTGGAAGGAGCGGGACACAATGAGCAGTTCTTC

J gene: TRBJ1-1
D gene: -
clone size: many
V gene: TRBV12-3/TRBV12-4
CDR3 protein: CASSLGGSMNTEAFF
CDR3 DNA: TGTGCCAGCAGTTTAGGGGGGTCAATGAACACTGAAGCTTTCTTT

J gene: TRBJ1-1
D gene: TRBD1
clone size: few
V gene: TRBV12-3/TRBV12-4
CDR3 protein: CASRYTVTGGITEAFF
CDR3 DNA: TGTGCCAGCAGATACACGGTTACAGGGGGAATTACTGAAGCTTTCTTT

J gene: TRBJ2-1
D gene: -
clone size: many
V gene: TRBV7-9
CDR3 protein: CASSLGAASNEQFF
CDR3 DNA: TGTGCCAGCAGCTTAGGGGCAGCCTCCAATGAGCAGTTCTTC

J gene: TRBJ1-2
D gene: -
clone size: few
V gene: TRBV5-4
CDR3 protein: CASSLAWEAGGYTF
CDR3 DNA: TGTGCCAGCAGCTTGGCATGGGAGGCCGGTGGCTACACCTTC

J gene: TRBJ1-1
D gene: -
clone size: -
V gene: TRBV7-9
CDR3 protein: CASSLHTGTGNTEAFF
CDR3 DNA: TGTGCCAGCTCCCTGCATACCGGGACGGGCAACACTGAAGCTTTCTTT